This T cell receptor (beta chain) was retrieved from a study of cytomegalovirus exposure and HLA in healthy donors. CDR1 and CDR2 from the germline V gene are MNHNY and SVGAGI (reference sequence). V was clipped by 2 bases and J by 0 bases; unmatched bases: 6. The CDR3 runs to 16 residues. General study findings and limits: TCR beta V segments were, for the most part, productive about 87% or about 30% of the time in an earlier analysis.

The study ran its PCR with 60 Vbeta and 13 Jbeta primers. Profiling relied on immunoSEQ multiplex PCR, and the TCRdb table lists in-frame clones only, not all of them. The sample includes about 130,000 clones. Details on this clone: Its antigen is not identified.

The chain joins TRBV6-6 to TRBJ2-7; TRBD1 agrees at 8 bases. Material: PBMCs. The TCR comes from a middle-aged woman in good health and CMV-seropositive. The CDR3 here is CASSYLGQGNSYEQYF. For the CDR3, the DNA is TGTGCCAGCAGTTACCTAGGACAGGGTAACTCCTACGAGCAGTACTTC.